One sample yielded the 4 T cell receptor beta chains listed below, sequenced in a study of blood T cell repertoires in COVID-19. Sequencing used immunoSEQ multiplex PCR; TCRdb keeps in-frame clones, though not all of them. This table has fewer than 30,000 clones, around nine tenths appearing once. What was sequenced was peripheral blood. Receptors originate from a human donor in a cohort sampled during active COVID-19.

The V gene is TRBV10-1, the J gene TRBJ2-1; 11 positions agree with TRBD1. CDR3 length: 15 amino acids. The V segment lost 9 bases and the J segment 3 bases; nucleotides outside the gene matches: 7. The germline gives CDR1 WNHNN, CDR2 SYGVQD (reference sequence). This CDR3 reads CARRTGGGNYNEQFF. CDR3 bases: TGCGCCAGAAGGACAGGGGGCGGAAACTACAATGAGCAGTTCTTC.

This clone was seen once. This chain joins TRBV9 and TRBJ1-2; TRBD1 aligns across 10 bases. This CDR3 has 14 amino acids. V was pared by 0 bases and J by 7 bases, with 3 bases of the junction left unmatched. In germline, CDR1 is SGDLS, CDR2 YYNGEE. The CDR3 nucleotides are TGTGCCAGCAGCGTAGGACAGGGGGCGCTTGGCTACACCTTC. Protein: CASSVGQGALGYTF.

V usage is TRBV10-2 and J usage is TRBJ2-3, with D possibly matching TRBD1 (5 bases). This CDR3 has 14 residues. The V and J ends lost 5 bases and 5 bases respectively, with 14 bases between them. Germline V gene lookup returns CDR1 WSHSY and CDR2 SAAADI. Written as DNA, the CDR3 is TGCGCCAGCAGTAGACAGAGGTCCCAAGATACGCAGTATTTT. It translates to CASSRQRSQDTQYF.

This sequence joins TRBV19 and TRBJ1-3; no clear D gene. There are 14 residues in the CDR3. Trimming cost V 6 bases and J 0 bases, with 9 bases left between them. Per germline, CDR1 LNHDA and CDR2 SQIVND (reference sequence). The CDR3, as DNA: TGTGCCAGTAGAGTTTCGAGCTCTGGAAACACCATATATTTT. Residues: CASRVSSSGNTIYF. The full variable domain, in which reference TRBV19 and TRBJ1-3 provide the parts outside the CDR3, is DGGITQSPKYLFRKEGQNVTLSCEQNLNHDAMYWYRQDPGQGLRLIYYSQIVNDFQKGDIAEGYSVSREKKESFPLTVTSAQKNPTAFYLCASRVSSSGNTIYFGEGSWLTVV.